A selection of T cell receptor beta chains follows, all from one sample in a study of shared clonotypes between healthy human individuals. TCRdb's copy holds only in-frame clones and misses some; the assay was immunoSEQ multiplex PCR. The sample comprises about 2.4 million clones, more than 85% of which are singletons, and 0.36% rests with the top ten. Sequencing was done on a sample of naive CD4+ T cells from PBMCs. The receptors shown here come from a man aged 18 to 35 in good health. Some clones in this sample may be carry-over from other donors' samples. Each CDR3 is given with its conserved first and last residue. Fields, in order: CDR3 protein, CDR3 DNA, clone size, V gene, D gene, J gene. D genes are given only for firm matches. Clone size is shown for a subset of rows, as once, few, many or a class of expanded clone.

CASSEALRGEVQETQYF | TGTGCCAGCAGTGAAGCGCTTCGCGGGGAAGTCCAAGAGACCCAGTACTTC | NA | TRBV6-1 | NA | TRBJ2-5
CASSVQGQGKETQYF | TGTGCCAGCAGTGTTCAGGGACAGGGGAAAGAGACCCAGTACTTC | NA | TRBV2 | TRBD1 | TRBJ2-5
CASSVGPNTEAFF | TGTGCCAGCAGCGTAGGCCCTAACACTGAAGCTTTCTTT | once | TRBV9 | NA | TRBJ1-1
CASSLGHTIYF | TGTGCCAGCAGCTTAGGACACACCATATATTTT | NA | TRBV7-2 | NA | TRBJ1-3
CSGGDRSYNEQFF | TGCAGCGGCGGGGACCGCTCCTACAATGAGCAGTTCTTC | NA | TRBV29-1 | NA | TRBJ2-1
CASSLTGGLPEQYF | TGCGCCAGCAGCTTAACGGGAGGGCTCCCCGAGCAGTACTTC | NA | TRBV5-1 | TRBD2 | TRBJ2-7
CSARTQTPGEQYF | TGCAGCGCCCGGACTCAAACTCCGGGCGAGCAGTACTTC | NA | TRBV29-1 | NA | TRBJ2-7
CASSQSPLVEQYF | TGTGCCAGCAGCCAATCCCCACTGGTCGAGCAGTACTTC | NA | TRBV16 | NA | TRBJ2-7
CSVETQSYEQYF | TGCAGCGTTGAAACACAATCCTACGAGCAGTACTTC | NA | TRBV29-1 | NA | TRBJ2-7
CASSTIAGDIQYF | TGCGCCAGCAGCACAATAGCGGGAGACATTCAGTACTTC | NA | TRBV5-1 | TRBD2 | TRBJ2-4
CSVENRGLGNEQFF | TGCAGCGTTGAGAATCGGGGGCTGGGCAATGAGCAGTTCTTC | once | TRBV29-1 | NA | TRBJ2-1
CASSSRTSGVNQETQYF | TGTGCCAGCAGCTCCCGGACTAGCGGGGTGAATCAAGAGACCCAGTACTTC | NA | TRBV7-3 | TRBD2 | TRBJ2-5
CASSPDVLATNEKLFF | TGTGCCAGCTCACCGGATGTCCTTGCAACTAATGAAAAACTGTTTTTT | NA | TRBV18 | NA | TRBJ1-4
CASSGRGARGNGYTF | TGTGCCAGCAGTGGGCGAGGGGCTAGGGGTAATGGCTACACCTTC | NA | TRBV2 | NA | TRBJ1-2
CASSVRADNEQFF | TGTGCCAGCAGCGTCCGGGCCGACAATGAGCAGTTCTTC | once | TRBV9 | NA | TRBJ2-1
CASSIMSGANVLTF | TGTGCCAGTAGTATAATGTCTGGGGCCAACGTCCTGACTTTC | NA | TRBV19 | NA | TRBJ2-6
CASSSYTEAFF | TGTGCCAGCAGCTCATACACTGAAGCTTTCTTT | NA | TRBV7-9 | NA | TRBJ1-1
CASSQGTSGSLSEQYF | TGCGCCAGCAGCCAAGGGACTAGCGGGAGTCTTTCCGAGCAGTACTTC | NA | TRBV4-1 | TRBD2 | TRBJ2-7
CASTTSSTDTQYF | TGTGCCAGCACCACCAGTAGCACAGATACGCAGTATTTT | NA | TRBV6-1 | NA | TRBJ2-3
CASGSGTLTGGLSPLHF | TGTGCCAGCGGATCTGGGACCTTAACAGGGGGTCTTTCACCCCTCCACTTT | NA | TRBV28 | TRBD1 | TRBJ1-6
CASSPGTAYQPQHF | TGTGCCAGTAGTCCCGGGACAGCTTATCAGCCCCAGCATTTT | NA | TRBV19 | TRBD1 | TRBJ1-5
CASSQGLSGANVLTF | TGCGCCAGCAGCCAAGGGCTCTCTGGGGCCAACGTCCTGACTTTC | once | TRBV4-1 | NA | TRBJ2-6
CASSLVVLGGSYEQYF | TGCGCCAGCAGCTTGGTGGTTTTAGGGGGCTCCTACGAGCAGTACTTC | once | TRBV5-1 | NA | TRBJ2-7
CAISDAVGTEEYF | TGTGCCATCAGTGATGCGGTGGGAACAGAAGAGTACTTC | NA | TRBV10-3 | NA | TRBJ2-7
CASSPGRFGPGELFF | TGTGCCAGCAGCCCCGGCAGGTTTGGGCCCGGGGAGCTGTTTTTT | NA | TRBV7-2 | NA | TRBJ2-2
CASSSGLAGGNEQFF | TGTGCCAGCAGTTCGGGACTAGCGGGAGGCAATGAGCAGTTCTTC | NA | TRBV6-6 | TRBD2 | TRBJ2-1
CASSDTLTAAQETQYF | TGTGCCAGCAGTGATACTCTGACAGCGGCCCAAGAGACCCAGTACTTC | NA | TRBV6-1 | NA | TRBJ2-5
CASSLRGSNSGSFYEQYF | TGTGCCAGCAGCCTACGGGGGTCAAATAGCGGGAGCTTCTACGAGCAGTACTTC | NA | TRBV7-3 | TRBD2 | TRBJ2-7
CASSKVRQTTYTYGYTF | TGTGCCAGCAGCAAGGTGAGACAGACTACCTATACCTATGGCTACACCTTC | NA | TRBV21-1 | NA | TRBJ1-2
CAWSAGQSNQPQHF | TGTGCCTGGAGTGCCGGACAATCCAATCAGCCCCAGCATTTT | few | TRBV30 | NA | TRBJ1-5
CASSEALIAPRHF | TGTGCCAGCAGTGAAGCACTGATCGCCCCCAGGCATTTT | once | TRBV2 | NA | TRBJ1-5
CASSFGREMGTDTQYF | TGTGCCAGCAGTTTTGGGCGGGAGATGGGCACAGATACGCAGTATTTT | NA | TRBV28 | TRBD2 | TRBJ2-3
CASSPGVGTGNQPQHF | TGTGCCAGCTCACCAGGGGTCGGGACGGGGAATCAGCCCCAGCATTTT | NA | TRBV18 | NA | TRBJ1-5